This T cell receptor beta chain was obtained from a study of response to subunit inactivated influenza vaccine. Overall study findings and caveats: A suggestion made by the authors is that each seasonal influenza vaccination recruits few new T cells.

Comments on this clonotype: The antigen remains unidentified. At one of its ends the junction is not consistent with the germline gene, which may arise from a read error.

The CDR3 runs 15 residues. Germline CDR1 LGHNA, CDR2 YNFKEQ. TCRdb independently ran MiXCR on the RT-PCR reads; one entry per CDR3 protein. The sample includes roughly 550,000 distinct CDR3 sequences, under 25% seen only once; the top ten take 2.5% to 3%. This same sample was also taken into another study, of T cells expressing NK-cell markers. Turning to that study: Beta-chain TCR cDNA was generated via 5'RACE template switching with UMIs. Several of the experiments relied on an anti-gamma-delta TCR antibody so that only alpha-beta TCR T cells were sorted. In about 6 donors, dominant CD3+CD56+NKG2C+ clones formed about 1.0-7.5% of CD8+ cells. There were a handful of donors in whom these clonotypes also led the CD3+CD56-NKG2C+ fraction.

The specimen was CD4+ T cells sorted from PBMCs, collected 12 days after vaccination. This sequence was found in a man aged 50-60 years who received an inactivated influenza vaccine. V is TRBV4-2 and J is TRBJ2-3, with 9 bases lining up with TRBD1. The CDR3: CASNQQGAAADTQYF. Here the CDR3 DNA reads TGTGCCAGCAACCAACAGGGGGCCGCCGCAGATACGCAGTATTTT.